Presented here are 26 T cell receptor beta chains from one specimen sequenced in a study of T-cell memory formation after mild COVID-19. Each CDR3 protein is one row after TCRdb ran MiXCR on the 5' RACE reads. Of 150,000 to 200,000 distinct CDR3 sequences listed, roughly 14% are singletons. Sequencing input: PBMCs or a T cell subset sorted from them (not recorded which). The receptors stem from an adult woman who had mild COVID-19 (a few samples of this study predate the infection). Cell type and time point are not known.

The chain carries TRBV5-1 and TRBJ2-7; 9 bases agree with TRBD2. CDR3 size: 14 residues. In germline, CDR1 is SGHRS, CDR2 YFSETQ. V was pared by 4 bases and J by 4 bases, with 6 bases of the junction left unmatched. The CDR3 spells CASSRTSAPYEQYF. The CDR3 coding sequence is TGCGCCAGCAGCCGGACTAGCGCACCTTACGAGCAGTACTTC.

This clonotype was seen more than once but under ten times. This chain joins TRBV6-6 and TRBJ1-5; D is unclear. This CDR3 spans 14 amino acids. Per germline, CDR1 MNHNY and CDR2 SVGAGI (reference sequence). Trimming took 4 bases from V and 0 from J, leaving 7 bases between them. CDR3 amino acids: CASSSEYSNQPQHF. CDR3 coding DNA: TGTGCCAGCAGTTCGGAGTATAGCAATCAGCCCCAGCATTTT.

This chain uses TRBV27 with TRBJ1-2; 8 bases line up with TRBD1. J gave up 8 bases and V 5 bases, and 7 bases lay outside the gene matches. The CDR3 has 13 amino acids. Germline V gene sequence: CDR1 MNHEY, CDR2 SMNVEV (reference sequence). CDR3 loop: CASSPETGAGYTF. Written as DNA, the CDR3 is TGTGCCAGCAGTCCCGAGACAGGGGCAGGCTACACCTTC.

This chain connects TRBV27 to TRBJ2-2; D not resolved. CDR3 length: 13 amino acids. V gave up 3 bases and J gave up 9 bases, with 11 bases separating them. Germline CDR1 and CDR2: MNHEY and SMNVEV (reference sequence). The DNA for the CDR3 is TGTGCCAGCAGTTTGGGTGAACACCGGGAGCTGTTTTTT. Its translation is CASSLGEHRELFF.

This chain links TRBV20-1 with TRBJ2-1, with 13 bases matching TRBD2. J gave up 8 bases and V 3 bases, and 7 bases lay outside the gene matches. Germline-derived CDR1 and CDR2 are DFQATT and SNEGSKA (reference sequence). This CDR3 spans 15 amino acids. CDR3 in amino acids: CSARLLAGGKHEQFF. The CDR3 DNA is TGCAGTGCTAGGTTACTAGCGGGAGGGAAGCATGAGCAGTTCTTC.

This clonotype was recorded at least ten times. The chain employs TRBV7-3 and TRBJ2-1, with TRBD2 matching over 10 bases. The V and J ends lost 6 bases and 0 bases, in that order; junction bases with no gene match: 2. The CDR3 has 15 amino acids. The germline CDR1 and CDR2 sequences are SGHTA and FQGTGA. For the CDR3, the DNA is TGTGCCAGCAGACGGACTAGCGGCTCCTACAATGAGCAGTTCTTC. This encodes CASRRTSGSYNEQFF.

This chain uses TRBV5-6 with TRBJ2-3, with 8 bases lining up with TRBD2. This CDR3 has 14 amino acids. The V segment lost 5 bases and the J segment 4 bases; nucleotides outside the gene matches: 6. Germline loops: CDR1 SGHDT, CDR2 YYEEEE. CDR3 region: CASRPAGGPDTQYF. The DNA of the CDR3 is TGTGCCAGCAGGCCCGCGGGGGGCCCAGATACGCAGTATTTT.

In nucleotides, the CDR3 is TGTGCCAGCTCACCACTGAGACAGGGTAACACCGGGGAGCTGTTTTTT. It encodes CASSPLRQGNTGELFF. This sequence joins TRBV18 and TRBJ2-2; 7 positions match TRBD1. The CDR3 has 16 amino acids. Germline assignment: CDR1 KGHSH and CDR2 LQKENI. V gave up 1 base and J gave up 2 bases; unmatched junction bases: 4. Looking up the rest from reference TRBV18 and TRBJ2-2 gives the full variable domain: NAGVMQNPRHLVRRRGQEARLRCSPMKGHSHVYWYRQLPEEGLKFMVYLQKENIIDESGMPKERFSAEFPKEGPSILRIQQVVRGDSAAYFCASSPLRQGNTGELFFGEGSRLTVL.

This clonotype was recorded many times. V and J are TRBV12-3 or TRBV12-4 and TRBJ2-1; D unclear. Trimming took off 4 bases at V and 4 bases at J, with 2 bases between the two ends. CDR3 size: 11 residues. CDR3: CASSSYNEQFF. The CDR3 bases are TGTGCCAGCAGTTCGTACAATGAGCAGTTCTTC.

This clonotype was recorded a few times. The chain carries TRBV2 and TRBJ2-1; no reliable D call. This CDR3 is built from 14 residues. Germline V CDR1 and CDR2: SNHLY, FYNNEI. V was clipped by 5 bases and J by 8 bases, with 16 bases between them. CDR3 nucleotides: TGTGCCAGCAGTTCGCTCTTCGGCAGAGATGAGCAGTTCTTC. Translating gives CASSSLFGRDEQFF.

This sequence joins TRBV11-1 and TRBJ2-7; D not certain. Deletions cut 1 base from V and 3 bases from J, with 10 bases between. Germline assignment: CDR1 SGHAT and CDR2 FQDESV (reference sequence). The CDR3 runs 14 residues. The CDR3 sequence: CASSLDGLLYEQYF. In nucleotides, the CDR3 is TGTGCCAGCAGCTTAGATGGGCTTCTCTACGAGCAGTACTTC.

This clonotype appeared a few times. The chain combines TRBV11-1 with TRBJ2-4; the match to TRBD2 covers 10 bases. Trimming at V came to 10 bases and at J to 10 bases, leaving 22 bases not matched to a gene. Germline V gene lookup returns CDR1 SGHAT and CDR2 FQDESV (reference sequence). This CDR3 has 17 residues. The CDR3 sequence is CANRPSGSGWAVQIQYF. The CDR3, as DNA: TGTGCCAACAGGCCTAGCGGGAGCGGTTGGGCGGTTCAAATTCAGTACTTC. Looking up the rest from reference TRBV11-1 and TRBJ2-4 gives the full variable domain: EAEVAQSPRYKITEKSQAVAFWCDPISGHATLYWYRQILGQGPELLVQFQDESVVDDSQLPKDRFSAERLKGVDSTLKIQPAELGDSAMYLCANRPSGSGWAVQIQYFGAGTRLSVL.

CDR3 sequence (DNA): TGTGCCAGTGGTCTAGGGTACGAGCAGTACTTC. This sequence encodes CASGLGYEQYF. The genes are TRBV19 and TRBJ2-7; D unclear. CDR1 LNHDA and CDR2 SQIVND come from the germline V gene (reference sequence). Trimming shortened V by 8 bases and J by 4 bases, and 9 bases separated the two germline ends. This CDR3 is 11 amino acids long.

This clonotype was detected only a few times. This sequence joins TRBV6-5 and TRBJ2-2; TRBD2 matches 7 bases. Germline CDR1 reads MNHEY; CDR2 reads SVGAGI. The CDR3 is 16 residues long. The V and J ends lost 2 bases and 6 bases, in that order; junction bases with no gene match: 9. The DNA of the CDR3 is TGTGCCAGCAGTTACGCGGGGGTTCTCGGCGCCGGGGAGCTGTTTTTT. This encodes CASSYAGVLGAGELFF.

This clonotype has ten or more counts. The chain carries TRBV4-3 and TRBJ2-2; D remains unclear. CDR1 is LGHNA and CDR2 is YSLEER in the germline V gene. V lost 1 base and J lost 6, with 12 bases in between. This CDR3 contains 15 residues. As DNA, the CDR3 is TGCGCCAGCAGCCAAGGGTTGGAGCGCGCCGGGGAGCTGTTTTTT. This codes for CASSQGLERAGELFF.

The chain is built from TRBV11-2 and TRBJ2-5, with 10 bases matching TRBD2. The CDR3 totals 16 residues. Germline V gives CDR1 SGHAT, CDR2 FQNNGV. Losses at the gene ends were 1 base for V and 3 bases for J; bases not matched to a gene: 5. The CDR3 reads CASSLVVAGGKETQYF. DNA of the CDR3: TGTGCCAGCAGCTTAGTTGTAGCGGGAGGCAAAGAGACCCAGTACTTC.

V is TRBV2 and J is TRBJ1-4, with a weak D call TRBD1 (6 bases). Germline V gene data show CDR1 as SNHLY and CDR2 as FYNNEI. Trimming removed 6 bases at V and 2 bases at J, with 16 bases between. The length of the CDR3 is 16 residues. CDR3 DNA sequence: TGTGCCAGCAGCCGGGGGGCCAGCAGGACTAATGAAAAACTGTTTTTT. Its translation: CASSRGASRTNEKLFF.

The chain employs TRBV6-5 and TRBJ2-4, with D uncertain. Deletions cut 6 bases from V and 0 bases from J, with 9 bases between. The CDR3 runs to 14 residues. Germline V gene lookup returns CDR1 MNHEY and CDR2 SVGAGI. This CDR3 reads CASSPDLAKNIQYF. Written as DNA, the CDR3 is TGTGCCAGCAGCCCCGATCTAGCCAAAAACATTCAGTACTTC.

The table lists this clonotype with many counts. This chain joins TRBV11-2 and TRBJ2-1, with TRBD2 matching over 15 bases. V gave up 5 bases and J gave up 4 bases; unmatched junction bases: 6. The CDR3 loop spans 17 amino acids. Per germline, CDR1 SGHAT and CDR2 FQNNGV. CDR3 protein: CASSPGTSGGLYNEQFF. The DNA for the CDR3 is TGTGCCAGCAGCCCGGGGACTAGCGGGGGGCTATACAATGAGCAGTTCTTC.

This chain connects TRBV9 to TRBJ1-1; D gene ambiguous. The CDR3 is made up of 13 amino acids. The V and J ends lost 0 bases and 4 bases respectively, with 7 bases between them. CDR1 and CDR2 (germline): SGDLS, YYNGEE. The CDR3 DNA reads as TGTGCCAGCAGCGTAGGGGTGGTCACTGAAGCTTTCTTT. This sequence encodes CASSVGVVTEAFF.

V is TRBV19 and J is TRBJ2-7; D is possibly TRBD1 (5 bases). Germline V gene lookup returns CDR1 LNHDA and CDR2 SQIVND (reference sequence). The length of the CDR3 is 14 residues. Trimming removed 9 bases from V and 0 bases from J, with 15 bases in between. The CDR3 reads CASSFRENSYEQYF. CDR3 nucleotides: TGTGCCAGCTCCTTCAGGGAAAACTCCTACGAGCAGTACTTC.

The chain is built from TRBV24-1 and TRBJ2-5, with D hard to call. This CDR3 has 12 amino acids. Between the trimmed V and J ends, which lost 7 bases and 5 bases, there was a span of 10 bases. Germline V gene sequence: CDR1 KGHDR, CDR2 SFDVKD. CDR3 residues: CATSKLGETQYF. Written as DNA, the CDR3 is TGTGCCACCAGCAAACTGGGGGAGACCCAGTACTTC.

The chain links TRBV7-3 to TRBJ2-4; TRBD1 aligns across 11 bases. Germline-derived CDR1 and CDR2 are SGHTA and FQGTGA. The CDR3 is 16 amino acids. V shed 6 bases, J shed 1 base, and the junction held 5 bases outside the gene matches. The CDR3 reads CASRSGQGVAKNIQYF. CDR3 bases: TGTGCCAGCAGGTCGGGACAGGGGGTCGCCAAAAACATTCAGTACTTC.

The rearrangement joins TRBV12-3 or TRBV12-4 to TRBJ1-1; D call uncertain. The CDR3 consists of 12 residues. Trimming took off 3 bases at V and 5 bases at J, with 7 bases between the two ends. The CDR3, as DNA: TGTGCCAGCAGTTTCAGTCCGACTGAAGCTTTCTTT. Translation gives CASSFSPTEAFF.

This clonotype was picked up a small number of times. The V and J genes are TRBV12-3 or TRBV12-4 and TRBJ2-1; tentatively, D is TRBD2 (5 bases). V gave up 11 bases and J gave up 4 bases, with 18 bases separating them. CDR3 length equals 14 residues. The DNA of the CDR3 is TGTGCCTCCGCCATGGGCGGGTTGTACAATGAGCAGTTCTTC. It yields the protein CASAMGGLYNEQFF.

This clonotype has only a few counts. This chain connects TRBV5-1 to TRBJ2-5; 9 nucleotides align to TRBD1. Germline trimming cut 4 bases from V and 4 bases from J; bases unmatched to any gene: 11. The germline gives CDR1 SGHRS, CDR2 YFSETQ. This CDR3 comprises 16 residues. DNA of the CDR3: TGCGCCAGCAGCGGACTACTACAGGGGGCAGGAGAGACCCAGTACTTC. It codes for CASSGLLQGAGETQYF.